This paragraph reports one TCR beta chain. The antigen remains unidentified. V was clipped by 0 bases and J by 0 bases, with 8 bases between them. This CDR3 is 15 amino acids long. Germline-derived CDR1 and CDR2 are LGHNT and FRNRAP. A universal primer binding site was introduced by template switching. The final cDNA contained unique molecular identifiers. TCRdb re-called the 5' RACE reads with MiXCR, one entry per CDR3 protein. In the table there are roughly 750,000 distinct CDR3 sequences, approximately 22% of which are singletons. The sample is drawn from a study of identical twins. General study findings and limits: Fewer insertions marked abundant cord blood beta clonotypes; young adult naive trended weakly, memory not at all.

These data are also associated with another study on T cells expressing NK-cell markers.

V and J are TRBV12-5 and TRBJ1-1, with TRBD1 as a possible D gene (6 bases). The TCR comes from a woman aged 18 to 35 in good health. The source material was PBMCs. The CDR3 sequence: CASGLVQGVNTEAFF. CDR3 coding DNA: TGTGCTAGTGGTTTGGTACAGGGAGTGAACACTGAAGCTTTCTTT. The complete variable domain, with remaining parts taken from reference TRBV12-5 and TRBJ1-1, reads DARVTQTPRHKVTEMGQEVTMRCQPILGHNTVFWYRQTMMQGLELLAYFRNRAPLDDSGMPKDRFSAEMPDATLATLKIQPSEPRDSAVYFCASGLVQGVNTEAFFGQGTRLTVV.